These 24 T cell receptor beta chains came from one sample sequenced in a study of glioma-infiltrating T cells. Amplification of TCR alpha and beta CDR3 regions from RNA used iRepertoire nested multiplex PCR. TCRdb reprocessed the multiplex PCR reads with MiXCR, giving one entry per CDR3 protein. The repertoire holds about 180,000 distinct CDR3 sequences, about 46% seen once, with about 5.2% in the top ten. What was sequenced was glioma tissue, nonneoplastic brain tissue, or PBMCs (not recorded which). These receptor sequences come from a human donor with low-grade glioma or glioblastoma, undergoing nonglioma brain surgery, or in good health (not recorded which).

This clonotype was seen a handful of times. V usage is TRBV2 and J usage is TRBJ2-1; tentative D call: TRBD2 (5 bases). CDR1 SNHLY and CDR2 FYNNEI come from the germline V gene. Deletions cut 0 bases from V and 12 bases from J, with 15 bases between. CDR3 length equals 14 residues. The chain's CDR3 is CASSEALRGGRQFF. The DNA of the CDR3 is TGTGCCAGCAGTGAAGCGCTTCGCGGCGGGCGGCAGTTCTTC.

The chain combines TRBV2 with TRBJ2-3; D not resolved. With 8 bases removed from V and 1 base from J, the gap between germline ends came to 16 bases. There are 15 residues in the CDR3. CDR1 is SNHLY, CDR2 FYNNEI, per germline. The CDR3 reads CASSPTIQGTDTQYF. DNA for the CDR3: TGTGCCAGCTCACCAACGATCCAGGGCACAGATACGCAGTATTTT. The full variable domain, in which reference TRBV2 and TRBJ2-3 provide the parts outside the CDR3, is EPEVTQTPSHQVTQMGQEVILRCVPISNHLYFYWYRQILGQKVEFLVSFYNNEISEKSEIFDDQFSVERPDGSNFTLKIRSTKLEDSAMYFCASSPTIQGTDTQYFGPGTRLTVL.

As concerns this clonotype: A junction boundary mismatches the germline segment, possibly from a read error. The V and J genes are TRBV4-1 and TRBJ2-1, with TRBD2 identical over 12 bases. This CDR3 region has 14 residues. The germline V gene has CDR1 MGHRA and CDR2 YSYEKL. CDR3 DNA sequence: TGCGCCATCAGCCCCGGGACTAGCGGGAATGAGCAGTTCTTC. Translation gives CAISPGTSGNEQFF.

In this sample, this clonotype turned up once. The chain employs TRBV5-4 and TRBJ1-1, with D possibly being TRBD1 (5 bases). Germline V gives CDR1 SGHNT, CDR2 YYREEE (reference sequence). The V end was cut by 1 base, the J end by 8 bases, with 15 bases between. The CDR3 spans 14 residues. CDR3 sequence reads: CASSLRQGPSEAFF. CDR3 DNA: TGTGCCAGCAGCTTGAGGCAGGGACCTTCCGAAGCTTTCTTT.

The DNA of the CDR3 is TGTGCCAGCAGCTTAACGCAGGGGATTAGTCTCGCAGAGACCCAGTACTTC. Its translation is CASSLTQGISLAETQYF. This chain uses TRBV7-8 with TRBJ2-3; perhaps TRBD1 as D (6 bases). The closer fit of TRBJ2-5 to the DNA end suggests the J call may be wrong. The CDR3 runs 17 residues. Germline V gene data show CDR1 as SGHVS and CDR2 as FQNEAQ.

Worth noting for this clonotype: A much larger clone sits a single nucleotide away, making a read error possible. This sequence joins TRBV20-1 and TRBJ2-7; no firm D call. Germline CDR1 DFQATT, CDR2 SNEGSKA (reference sequence). The CDR3 extends over 12 amino acids. The DNA of the CDR3 is TGCAGTGCCACGGACCGAGCCTACGAGAAGTACTTC. Residues: CSATDRAYEKYF.

This clonotype was counted ten times or more. This chain connects TRBV20-1 to TRBJ2-3; a possible D gene is TRBD2 (7 bases). Between the trimmed V and J ends, which lost 4 bases and 0 bases, there was a span of 14 bases. This CDR3 comprises 15 residues. Germline V gives CDR1 DFQATT, CDR2 SNEGSKA (reference sequence). CDR3 residues: CSAIAGARSTDTQYF. Written as DNA, the CDR3 is TGCAGTGCTATTGCGGGGGCCCGTAGCACAGATACGCAGTATTTT.

This clonotype was recorded many times. This rearrangement joins TRBV20-1 to TRBJ2-7; the D gene could be TRBD1 or TRBD2 (5 bases each). Germline CDR1 reads DFQATT; CDR2 reads SNEGSKA (reference sequence). Trimming took off 5 bases at V and 4 bases at J, with 15 bases between the two ends. The CDR3 extends over 13 amino acids. Here the CDR3 reads CSAPTRDPYEQYF. CDR3 nucleotides: TGCAGTGCTCCTACCCGGGACCCTTACGAGCAGTACTTC.

Details on this clonotype: A much larger clone is a single base away; this may be a read error. The CDR3 region is CASSLNQMETEYF. CDR3 in DNA: TGTGCCAGCAGCTTAAATCAGATGGAGACCGAGTACTTC. The chain employs TRBV7-3 and TRBJ2-5; D is ambiguous. Per the germline V gene, CDR1 is SGHTA and CDR2 is FQGTGA. CDR3 length: 13 residues.

This clonotype was seen ten or more times. This chain connects TRBV28 to TRBJ2-7; the match to TRBD1 covers 9 bases. Per germline, CDR1 MDHEN and CDR2 SYDVKM. This CDR3 is 13 amino acids long. J lost 7 bases, V lost 7 bases, and 8 bases had no gene match. The CDR3 bases are TGTGCCAGCAAGACAGGGGGATCGGTAGAGCAGTACTTC. Encoded protein: CASKTGGSVEQYF.

This clonotype has a handful of counts. The genes are TRBV2 and TRBJ1-4; D uncertain. The CDR3 is made up of 13 amino acids. Per the germline V gene, CDR1 is SNHLY and CDR2 is FYNNEI. V was shortened by 3 bases and J by 7 bases, with 9 bases between the two germline ends. CDR3 sequence (DNA): TGTGCCAGCAGTGACTGGGCACGTGAAAAACTGTTTTTT. It yields the protein CASSDWAREKLFF.

The sample holds many counts of this clonotype. The chain couples TRBV10-1 to TRBJ1-4; a possible D gene is TRBD1 (5 bases). This CDR3 contains 15 residues. The V gene's germline CDR1 is WNHNN and CDR2 SYGVQD (reference sequence). The V gene lost 4 bases and the J gene lost 3 bases, with 12 bases spanning the gap. The CDR3 DNA reads as TGCGCCAGCAGTGCAGCACTGGGGGCTAATGAAAAACTGTTTTTT. The encoded protein is CASSAALGANEKLFF.

As to this clonotype: Compared with germline, one end of the junction differs, possibly owing to a read error. V gene TRBV6-2 or TRBV6-3 combines with J gene TRBJ2-3; D perhaps matches TRBD1 (5 bases). The CDR3 runs to 13 residues. CDR1 and CDR2 from the germline V gene are MNHEY and SVGEGT. CDR3 DNA: TGTGCCAGCAGAGGCTCAGGGCCAGATACGAAGTATTTT. Translated, it gives CASRGSGPDTKYF.

This clonotype has a single count. A much larger clonotype is one base distant, so this may be a read error. The conserved phenylalanine or tryptophan normally closing the CDR3 is absent here, so this likely arose from a read error. This rearrangement joins TRBV2 to TRBJ1-1; D is unclear. Trimming left V 3 bases short and J 4 bases short, with 21 bases between. This CDR3 contains 17 residues. CDR1 and CDR2 (germline): SNHLY, FYNNEI. DNA of the CDR3: TGTGCCAGCAGTGATGGAGCTTGGACGGGGATCGGCACTGAAGCTTTCTCT. It translates to CASSDGAWTGIGTEAFS.

In this sample, this clonotype turned up many times. This sequence joins TRBV6-1 and TRBJ2-7; TRBD2 matches 7 bases. This CDR3 comprises 15 residues. V lost 1 base and J lost 0; bases outside the gene matches: 3. Germline assignment: CDR1 MNHNS and CDR2 SASEGT. The CDR3 DNA is TGTGCCAGCAGTGAAGGACTAGCCACCTCCTACGAGCAGTACTTC. Translating gives CASSEGLATSYEQYF.

With regard to this clonotype: Since a much larger clone is just one base distant, this may be a read error. V usage is TRBV6-1 and J usage is TRBJ2-3; D could derive from TRBD1 or TRBD2 (6 bases each). CDR1 and CDR2 (germline): MNHNS, SASEGT. This CDR3 comprises 19 residues. The CDR3 sequence: CASSRAGRGETGADDTKYF. The CDR3 DNA is TGTGCCAGCAGCCGCGCGGGGCGCGGAGAAACGGGGGCGGATGATACGAAGTATTTT.

In the case of this clonotype: A read error may produce the germline difference seen at one junction end. This sequence joins TRBV20-1 and TRBJ2-5; D is possibly TRBD1 or TRBD2 (6 bases each). Germline lookup yields CDR1 DFQATT and CDR2 SNEGSKA (reference sequence). The CDR3 length is 16 residues. CDR3 nucleotide sequence: TGCATTGCTAGAGGGGGGACCAGGGGTGGGCAAGAGACCCAGTACTTC. Its protein product is CIARGGTRGGQETQYF.

Note on this clonotype: The junction departs from the called germline gene at one end, perhaps through a read error. J is TRBJ2-1 and V is TRBV12-3 or TRBV12-4; TRBD2 agrees at 9 bases. The CDR3 is 14 amino acids. The CDR3 sequence is CASSIAGAWDEQFF. CDR3 in DNA: TGTGCCAGCAGTATAGCGGGAGCTTGGGATGAGCAGTTCTTC.

This clonotype was recorded a few times. The genes are TRBV2 and TRBJ1-1; no clear D. Trimming cost V 6 bases and J 1 base, with 9 bases left between them. The CDR3 extends over 13 amino acids. Germline CDR1 is SNHLY and CDR2 is FYNNEI. The CDR3 sequence is CASRARQNTEAFF. Here the CDR3 DNA reads TGTGCCAGCAGGGCCCGACAGAACACTGAAGCTTTCTTT. The full variable domain, in which reference TRBV2 and TRBJ1-1 provide the parts outside the CDR3, is EPEVTQTPSHQVTQMGQEVILRCVPISNHLYFYWYRQILGQKVEFLVSFYNNEISEKSEIFDDQFSVERPDGSNFTLKIRSTKLEDSAMYFCASRARQNTEAFFGQGTRLTVV.

This clonotype was found many times. This rearrangement joins TRBV12-3 or TRBV12-4 to TRBJ1-1; D ambiguous. V was shortened by 7 bases and J by 0 bases, with 9 bases between the two germline ends. The CDR3 is 13 amino acids. CDR3 residues: CASTTTVNTEAFF. The CDR3 bases are TGTGCCAGCACCACCACGGTGAACACTGAAGCTTTCTTT.

This clonotype has a count of ten or more. The gene calls are TRBV28 and TRBJ1-1; D remains ambiguous. Deletions cut 1 base from V and 7 bases from J, with 7 bases between. Germline assignment: CDR1 MDHEN and CDR2 SYDVKM. This CDR3 comprises 12 residues. The CDR3, as DNA: TGTGCCAGCAGTTTATTGGACGGTGAAGCTTTCTTT. Protein: CASSLLDGEAFF.

As for this clonotype: A much more abundant neighbour one base away suggests this may be a read error. This chain uses TRBV5-1 with TRBJ2-3; 8 nucleotides agree with TRBD1. Germline V CDR1 and CDR2: SGHRS, YFSETQ. This CDR3 is 14 amino acids long. CDR3: CASSPGQVTDKQYF. CDR3 sequence (DNA): TGCGCCAGCAGCCCGGGACAGGTCACAGATAAGCAGTATTTT.

This clonotype appeared many times. The rearrangement links TRBV4-2 to TRBJ2-1; tentatively, D is TRBD2 (6 bases). The CDR3 is 13 residues long. Germline V gene data show CDR1 as LGHNA and CDR2 as YNFKEQ. V was cut by 3 bases and J by 10 bases, with 13 bases left in between. The CDR3, as DNA: TGTGCCAGCAGCCAGAAGGGACTCTCGGAGCAGTTCTTC. Amino acids: CASSQKGLSEQFF.

There are many counts of this clonotype. This chain links TRBV7-2 with TRBJ2-7; the match to TRBD2 covers 7 bases. From germline, CDR1 is SGHTA and CDR2 FQGNSA. The CDR3 sequence is 15 residues long. V was pared by 5 bases and J by 3 bases, with 10 bases of the junction left unmatched. CDR3: CASSIDQAGYYEQYF. CDR3 DNA: TGTGCCAGCAGCATCGACCAAGCGGGGTACTACGAGCAGTACTTC.